These 28 T cell receptor beta chains came from one sample sequenced in a study of CD8+ T cells in alopecia areata. It was cDNA, reverse transcribed from extracted RNA, that served as the sequencing template. TCRdb keeps only in-frame clones here, not all; method: immunoSEQ multiplex PCR. This repertoire shows about 200,000 clones, roughly two fifths found once; its top ten account for about 0.48%. This sample's treatment: oral pan-JAK inhibitor, 5-10 mg twice daily. The material was CD4+ T cells sorted from blood, obtained at approximately week 30, from a patient treated with tofacitinib. Every receptor here comes from a human donor with alopecia areata.

This clone was observed a handful of times. The genes are TRBV14 and TRBJ2-7; D remains ambiguous. Trimming shortened V by 3 bases and J by 2 bases, and 5 bases separated the two germline ends. Germline CDR1 and CDR2: SGHDN and FVKESK. This CDR3 has 12 amino acids. The CDR3 bases are TGTGCCAGCAGCCAGGCGGCCTACGAGCAGTACTTC. Translation gives CASSQAAYEQYF.

This clone showed up just a few times. The CDR3 region is CASSPWTSGRVNNEQFF. The CDR3 coding sequence is TGTGCCAGCAGCCCCTGGACTAGCGGGAGGGTTAACAATGAGCAGTTCTTC. The genes are TRBV7-3 and TRBJ2-1; 15 bases agree with TRBD2. CDR1 and CDR2 from the germline V gene are SGHTA and FQGTGA. With V trimmed by 5 bases and J by 5 bases, 7 bases remained unmatched. This CDR3 has 17 amino acids.

J is TRBJ1-4 and V is TRBV5-6, with 11 bases that match TRBD1. The CDR3 sequence is 15 residues long. Germline CDR1 is SGHDT and CDR2 is YYEEEE. The V gene end was trimmed by 3 bases and the J gene end by 13 bases; junction bases not matched to a gene: 11. In DNA form, the CDR3 reads TGTGCCAGCAGCTCCGGACAGGGGGCGAAGATAGGACTGTTTTTT. This encodes CASSSGQGAKIGLFF.

This chain connects TRBV7-9 to TRBJ2-5; D is tentatively TRBD1 or TRBD2 (5 bases each). Germline V lookup: CDR1 SEHNR, CDR2 FQNEAQ (reference sequence). The CDR3 loop spans 13 amino acids. V was shortened by 7 bases and J by 3 bases, with 12 bases between the two germline ends. The CDR3 nucleotides are TGTGCCAGCAACGACCAGGGAGAAGAGACCCAGTACTTC. It codes for CASNDQGEETQYF. Drawing the rest from reference TRBV7-9 and TRBJ2-5, the complete variable domain is DTGVSQNPRHKITKRGQNVTFRCDPISEHNRLYWYRQTLGQGPEFLTYFQNEAQLEKSRLLSDRFSAERPKGSFSTLEIQRTEQGDSAMYLCASNDQGEETQYFGPGTRLLVL.

The rearrangement links TRBV9 to TRBJ1-4; no firm D call. Germline-derived CDR1 and CDR2 are SGDLS and YYNGEE. Between the trimmed V and J ends, which lost 1 base and 0 bases, there was a span of 10 bases. The CDR3 has 16 residues. CDR3 loop: CASSVHGGATNEKLFF. The CDR3 DNA is TGTGCCAGCAGCGTACATGGCGGTGCAACTAATGAAAAACTGTTTTTT.

This chain uses TRBV4-1 with TRBJ1-5, with 10 bases that match TRBD1. Germline V CDR1 and CDR2: MGHRA, YSYEKL. The CDR3 runs 15 residues. V lost 6 bases, J lost 5 bases, and 7 bases stayed unmatched. The CDR3 here is CASRLDRGQDQPQHF. The CDR3 DNA sequence: TGCGCCAGCAGACTCGACAGGGGGCAGGATCAGCCCCAGCATTTT.

This clone was recorded a few times. This rearrangement joins TRBV27 to TRBJ1-1, with D hard to call. Per the germline V gene, CDR1 is MNHEY and CDR2 is SMNVEV (reference sequence). V dropped 3 bases and J dropped 5 bases, with 7 bases sitting between them. The CDR3 loop spans 12 amino acids. The CDR3 reads CASSFAGTEAFF. In DNA, the CDR3 is TGTGCCAGCAGTTTCGCAGGAACTGAAGCTTTCTTT.

This clone came up a few times. J is TRBJ2-1 and V is TRBV6-5; no definite D call. This CDR3 is built from 12 residues. The germline V and J ends were trimmed by 4 bases and 6 bases, with 7 bases remaining between them. The germline V gene encodes CDR1 MNHEY and CDR2 SVGAGI. Here the CDR3 reads CASSSIVNEQFF. CDR3 nucleotides: TGTGCCAGCAGTTCCATAGTCAATGAGCAGTTCTTC.

The chain links TRBV7-6 to TRBJ1-1; D remains unclear. This CDR3 comprises 13 residues. The V gene lost 1 base and the J gene lost 3 bases, with 6 bases spanning the gap. Germline CDR1 and CDR2: SGHVS and FNYEAQ. CDR3 coding DNA: TGTGCCAGCAGCTTAGGCCCCGACACTGAAGCTTTCTTT. Encoded protein: CASSLGPDTEAFF.

This clone was counted between two and nine times. The chain recombines TRBV30 with TRBJ1-1; TRBD1 might be the D (6 bases). The ends were cut back, 0 bases at V and 10 bases at J, with 15 bases in the middle. The CDR3 extends over 13 amino acids. The germline V gene has CDR1 GTSNPN and CDR2 SVGIG (reference sequence). The CDR3 DNA reads TGTGCCTGGAGTGTTTCCGAGACAGGACGAGCTTTCTTT. Protein sequence: CAWSVSETGRAFF. Together with reference TRBV30 and TRBJ1-1, the CDR3 gives the full variable domain: SQTIHQWPATLVQPVGSPLSLECTVEGTSNPNLYWYRQAAGRGLQLLFYSVGIGQISSEVPQNLSASRPQDRQFILSSKKLLLSDSGFYLCAWSVSETGRAFFGQGTRLTVV.

This clone was seen only once. The genes are TRBV7-9 and TRBJ2-7, with 11 bases matching TRBD1. The CDR3 is 17 amino acids. From germline, CDR1 is SEHNR and CDR2 FQNEAQ (reference sequence). The V gene end was trimmed by 4 bases and the J gene end by 3 bases; junction bases not matched to a gene: 11. The CDR3 nucleotides read TGTGCCAGCAGCTCACTAGAGGACAGGGGGCATTTCTACGAGCAGTACTTC. Translated, it gives CASSSLEDRGHFYEQYF.

The chain couples TRBV19 to TRBJ2-7; D not certain. This CDR3 region has 12 residues. CDR1 is LNHDA and CDR2 is SQIVND in the germline V gene (reference sequence). The V gene lost 4 bases and the J gene lost 5 bases, with 9 bases spanning the gap. CDR3 sequence: CASSTKMDEQYF. The CDR3 coding sequence is TGTGCCAGTAGTACGAAGATGGACGAGCAGTACTTC.

The chain combines TRBV5-1 with TRBJ2-3, with 8 bases that match TRBD2. Germline V lookup: CDR1 SGHRS, CDR2 YFSETQ. The V gene end was trimmed by 0 bases and the J gene end by 2 bases; junction bases not matched to a gene: 11. The CDR3 loop spans 18 amino acids. CDR3 coding DNA: TGCGCCAGCAGCTTGGAGGGTGGAAGCGGGGGCTACACAGATACGCAGTATTTT. Residues: CASSLEGGSGGYTDTQYF.

This clone was seen more than once but under ten times. The CDR3 nucleotides read TGTGCCAGCAGCCAAGATCCCCTGAGGGGCGGCTACACCTTC. Its protein is CASSQDPLRGGYTF. V and J are TRBV14 and TRBJ1-2, with TRBD1 as a possible D gene (5 bases). CDR1 is SGHDN and CDR2 is FVKESK in the germline V gene. This CDR3 is 14 amino acids long. V was pared by 0 bases and J by 8 bases, with 13 bases between.

V and J are TRBV2 and TRBJ2-7; TRBD1 matches at 7 bases. The J segment lost 1 base and the V segment lost 2 bases, leaving 2 bases of the junction unmatched. Germline V gives CDR1 SNHLY, CDR2 FYNNEI. The CDR3 contains 14 residues. CDR3 sequence: CASSEQGDSYEQYF. The CDR3, as DNA: TGTGCCAGCAGTGAACAGGGGGATTCCTACGAGCAGTACTTC.

This clone was detected many times. CDR3 residues: CASSLQLGLQGMAGELFF. The CDR3 bases are TGTGCCAGCAGTCTACAGCTGGGGTTACAGGGGATGGCCGGGGAGCTGTTTTTT. This chain connects TRBV28 to TRBJ2-2, with 7 positions matching TRBD1. With V trimmed by 5 bases and J by 6 bases, 18 bases remained unmatched. Germline lookup yields CDR1 MDHEN and CDR2 SYDVKM. This CDR3 has 18 amino acids.

The rearrangement uses TRBV6-6 and TRBJ2-1; TRBD1 agrees at 7 bases. Germline V gives CDR1 MNHNY, CDR2 SVGAGI (reference sequence). The CDR3 runs 14 residues. Germline trimming cut 4 bases from V and 2 bases from J; bases unmatched to any gene: 2. CDR3 loop: CASSLRGPYNEQFF. In DNA, the CDR3 is TGTGCCAGCAGTTTAAGGGGGCCCTACAATGAGCAGTTCTTC.

This clone was recorded a few times. The V call is TRBV30, the J call TRBJ2-3; possible D gene TRBD2, 5 bases. V gave up 4 bases and J gave up 4 bases, with 9 bases separating them. The germline V gene encodes CDR1 GTSNPN and CDR2 SVGIG (reference sequence). There are 12 residues in the CDR3. CDR3 protein: CAWTTGSDTQYF. CDR3 coding DNA: TGTGCCTGGACTACGGGGTCAGATACGCAGTATTTT.

This clone was counted only a few times. The chain carries TRBV7-2 and TRBJ1-4, with 9 bases identical to TRBD1. The CDR3 is made up of 14 amino acids. V lost 3 bases and J lost 7; bases outside the gene matches: 3. Per germline, CDR1 SGHTA and CDR2 FQGNSA. The CDR3 protein is CASSFGTGSEKLFF. As DNA, the CDR3 is TGTGCCAGCAGCTTCGGGACAGGGAGTGAAAAACTGTTTTTT.

V gene TRBV7-6 combines with J gene TRBJ2-5, with 15 bases fitting TRBD2. The CDR3 totals 19 residues. J was trimmed by 4 bases and V by 3 bases; bases with no gene match: 12. Germline V gene lookup returns CDR1 SGHVS and CDR2 FNYEAQ. The CDR3 region is CASSFSGLAGGRVRETQYF. CDR3 in DNA: TGTGCCAGCAGCTTCTCAGGACTAGCGGGAGGGAGGGTTAGAGAGACCCAGTACTTC.

This clone was detected only a few times. The chain combines TRBV5-1 with TRBJ2-7; 11 bases fit TRBD2. Germline CDR1 reads SGHRS; CDR2 reads YFSETQ. V shed 4 bases and J 3 bases; nucleotides not matched to a gene: 6. The CDR3 sequence is 15 residues long. CDR3 bases: TGCGCCAGCAGCCATACTAGCGGGGGCTTCTACGAGCAGTACTTC. As protein: CASSHTSGGFYEQYF.

For this clone: The germline gene is not matched at one end of the junction; a read error may be the cause. V and J are TRBV2 and TRBJ2-6; tentative D call: TRBD1 (5 bases). Germline values: CDR1 SNHLY, CDR2 FYNNEI. The CDR3 is made up of 14 amino acids. Here the CDR3 reads CAGRQRSGANVLTF. Written as DNA, the CDR3 is TGTGCCGGCAGACAGCGATCTGGGGCCAACGTCCTGACTTTC. Combining the CDR3 with reference TRBV2 and TRBJ2-6 gives the whole variable domain EPEVTQTPSHQVTQMGQEVILRCVPISNHLYFYWYRQILGQKVEFLVSFYNNEISEKSEIFDDQFSVERPDGSNFTLKIRSTKLEDSAMYFCAGRQRSGANVLTFGAGSRLTVL.

This sequence joins TRBV28 and TRBJ2-7; 11 bases agree with TRBD2. Trimming at V came to 5 bases and at J to 0 bases, leaving 3 bases not matched to a gene. The germline V gene encodes CDR1 MDHEN and CDR2 SYDVKM. The CDR3 has 15 residues. CDR3 in DNA: TGTGCCAGCAGTCCCGGGACTAGCGGCTCCTACGAGCAGTACTTC. Protein: CASSPGTSGSYEQYF.

This chain joins TRBV30 and TRBJ1-5, with D unclear. The CDR3 extends over 11 amino acids. Trimming stripped 0 bases from V and 10 bases from J, with 7 bases between. Germline CDR1 and CDR2: GTSNPN and SVGIG (reference sequence). This chain's CDR3 is CAWSVEGPQHF. CDR3 DNA: TGTGCCTGGAGTGTCGAGGGCCCCCAGCATTTT.

The J gene is TRBJ2-3, the V gene TRBV29-1; 10 bases align to TRBD2. CDR3 size: 12 residues. The ends lost 6 bases at V and 6 bases at J; junction bases unmatched: 3. The V gene's germline CDR1 is SQVTM and CDR2 ANQGSEA. The CDR3 DNA is TGCAGCGTGCAGACTAGCGGGGATACGCAGTATTTT. Amino acid sequence: CSVQTSGDTQYF.

A single count supports this clone. The rearrangement uses TRBV15 and TRBJ2-7; unclear D gene. Germline V CDR1 and CDR2: LNHNV, YYDKDF (reference sequence). Trimming took off 3 bases at V and 6 bases at J, with 9 bases between the two ends. The CDR3 consists of 12 residues. In DNA, the CDR3 is TGTGCCACCAGCAGTGCTCATCGCGAGCAGTACTTC. It encodes CATSSAHREQYF.

The V and J genes are TRBV29-1 and TRBJ2-5; 10 bases agree with TRBD2. Germline trimming cut 7 bases from V and 2 bases from J; bases unmatched to any gene: 7. The CDR3 length is 14 residues. CDR1 and CDR2 (germline): SQVTM, ANQGSEA. The CDR3 sequence: CSGRTSGRQETQYF. The CDR3 DNA reads TGCAGCGGCCGGACTAGCGGAAGACAAGAGACCCAGTACTTC.

V usage is TRBV29-1 and J usage is TRBJ1-1; 7 nucleotides match TRBD1. V was pared by 5 bases and J by 0 bases, with 24 bases of the junction left unmatched. CDR1 and CDR2 (germline): SQVTM, ANQGSEA. The CDR3 is 20 residues long. Here the CDR3 reads CSVMMFSRGRRMDLNTEAFF. The CDR3, as DNA: TGCAGCGTTATGATGTTTAGTAGGGGGCGGAGGATGGACTTGAACACTGAAGCTTTCTTT.